Sequencing of this TCR beta chain was carried out in a study of blood T cell repertoires in COVID-19. In this sample, this clone turned up a few times. CDR3 length: 14 residues. V was pared by 1 base and J by 5 bases, with 3 bases of the junction left unmatched. The germline V gene encodes CDR1 SGHVS and CDR2 FNYEAQ. Profiling relied on immunoSEQ multiplex PCR, and the TCRdb table lists in-frame clones only, not all of them. The sample lists roughly 60,000 clones; approximately 80% were seen once. Sequences were obtained from peripheral blood. The receptor was isolated from a man aged 45-65 years with COVID-19, enrolled during active disease. The J gene is TRBJ2-5, the V gene TRBV7-6, with 8 bases matching TRBD2. The CDR3 protein is CASSLERGRETQYF. The CDR3 bases are TGTGCCAGCAGCTTAGAGCGCGGGAGGGAGACCCAGTACTTC.